The 3 T cell receptor beta chains listed next were all sequenced from one sample in a study of blood T cell repertoires in COVID-19. Sequencing used immunoSEQ multiplex PCR; TCRdb keeps in-frame clones, though not all of them. The sample consists of about 76,000 clones, 75% to 90% of them appearing once. The sequenced material came from peripheral blood. These receptors were taken from a human donor in a cohort sampled during active COVID-19.

The rearrangement joins TRBV5-6 to TRBJ1-4; D possibly corresponds to TRBD1 (5 bases). The CDR3 spans 15 residues. Germline V lookup: CDR1 SGHDT, CDR2 YYEEEE. V was pared by 0 bases and J by 3 bases, with 9 bases between. CDR3 nucleotide sequence: TGTGCCAGCAGCTTGGCAGGGATAGCTAATGAAAAACTGTTTTTT. Its protein is CASSLAGIANEKLFF.

The genes are TRBV6-5 and TRBJ1-5; D perhaps matches TRBD1 (6 bases). V was shortened by 5 bases and J by 6 bases, with 11 bases between the two germline ends. Germline values: CDR1 MNHEY, CDR2 SVGAGI. The CDR3 totals 13 residues. CDR3 in DNA: TGTGCCAGCAGTCAGGGGCTAAGTCAGCCCCAGCATTTT. It specifies CASSQGLSQPQHF.

The rearrangement joins TRBV11-2 to TRBJ2-1, with 9 bases lining up with TRBD2. This CDR3 is 17 amino acids long. V trimming: 6 bases; J trimming: 5 bases; junction bases outside the gene matches: 14. Germline lookup yields CDR1 SGHAT and CDR2 FQNNGV. The CDR3: CASSPRLWAGGNNEQFF. CDR3 DNA: TGTGCCAGCAGTCCACGGCTGTGGGCGGGAGGGAACAATGAGCAGTTCTTC.